This TCR beta chain was sequenced during a study of TIL therapy for anti-PD-1-resistant metastatic lung cancer. Turning to the study itself: Most patients had lung adenocarcinoma. Tumors carried a median roughly 1.6 non-synonymous mutations per megabase.

This clone has just a few counts. Time point described: pre-treatment sample, taken before nivolumab and TIL therapy. Adults with stage 4 NSCLC were enrolled in a phase I trial. The junction had 11 bases not matched to a gene; V was cut back by 8 bases and J by 0 bases. The CDR3 spans 17 residues. Germline V gene lookup returns CDR1 MNHEY and CDR2 SMNVEV (reference sequence). Sequencing used immunoSEQ v3. Survey-level samples got 1.5 million to 2.5 million read pairs; deep-level samples got roughly 5-6.5 million. This table comes from immunoSEQ multiplex PCR, and its TCRdb copy is limited to in-frame clones, with some not included. The sample has tens of thousands of clones, about two thirds seen once.

This sequence was found in a person aged 25-85 years with non-small cell lung cancer. The input for sequencing was blood, taken at baseline. This chain uses TRBV27 with TRBJ2-2, with 8 bases identical to TRBD2. This CDR3 is CASVKVSGTPNTGELFF. CDR3 sequence (DNA): TGTGCCAGCGTAAAGGTTAGCGGGACCCCGAACACCGGGGAGCTGTTTTTT.